Sequencing of this TCR beta chain was carried out in a study of graft-versus-host responses after intestinal transplantation. Study information: Recipients across the board were started on anti-thymocyte globulin induction, then kept on tacrolimus and steroids for two to three years.

General study results and limits: Declining HvG levels early post-transplant were linked to peak circulating GvH clone levels. There were GvH clones found in recipient marrow, and some of them appeared first in ileum or blood.

CDR3 length: 14 residues. Germline V CDR1 and CDR2: MGHRA, YSYEKL. Trimming cost V 4 bases and J 2 bases; bases outside gene matches: 2. With regard to this clone: Antigen specificity is unknown.

Assay: immunoSEQ multiplex PCR; the TCRdb copy retains only in-frame clones and omits some. The repertoire holds around 39,000 clones, with 85% to 90% as singletons. The specimen was PBMCs, collected almost 270 days after transplant. The clonotype was recovered from a human patient who received an intestinal transplant, so some T cells may come from the graft donor. V is TRBV4-1 and J is TRBJ1-5; 7 bases map to TRBD1. The CDR3 here is CASSPGQGNQPQHF. CDR3 DNA: TGCGCCAGCAGCCCTGGACAGGGCAATCAGCCCCAGCATTTT.